This TCR beta chain was observed in a study of identifying expanded T cells in peripheral blood. Points from the study as a whole: Differentially abundant clones: around 1.1 between replicates, about 15 at 2 to 3 weeks, around 20 at four. Two-week clone count variance significantly increased as total template count grew.

With 4 bases removed from V and 0 bases from J, the gap between germline ends came to 10 bases. The CDR3 has 15 amino acids. Germline-derived CDR1 and CDR2 are KGHSH and LQKENI. A remark on this clone: Its target is unknown.

The repertoire was sequenced with immunoSEQ multiplex PCR; TCRdb's copy has only in-frame clones and lacks some. This sample carries some 100,000 clones, approximately 88% of them seen once, and the ten largest clones take just over 5.5%. V gene TRBV18 combines with J gene TRBJ1-3; D is unresolved. Input material: blood. The origin of this receptor is a person between 18 and 75 years old in good health. The chain's CDR3 is CASSRGRNSGNTIYF. DNA of the CDR3: TGTGCCAGCTCACGAGGACGGAACTCTGGAAACACCATATATTTT.